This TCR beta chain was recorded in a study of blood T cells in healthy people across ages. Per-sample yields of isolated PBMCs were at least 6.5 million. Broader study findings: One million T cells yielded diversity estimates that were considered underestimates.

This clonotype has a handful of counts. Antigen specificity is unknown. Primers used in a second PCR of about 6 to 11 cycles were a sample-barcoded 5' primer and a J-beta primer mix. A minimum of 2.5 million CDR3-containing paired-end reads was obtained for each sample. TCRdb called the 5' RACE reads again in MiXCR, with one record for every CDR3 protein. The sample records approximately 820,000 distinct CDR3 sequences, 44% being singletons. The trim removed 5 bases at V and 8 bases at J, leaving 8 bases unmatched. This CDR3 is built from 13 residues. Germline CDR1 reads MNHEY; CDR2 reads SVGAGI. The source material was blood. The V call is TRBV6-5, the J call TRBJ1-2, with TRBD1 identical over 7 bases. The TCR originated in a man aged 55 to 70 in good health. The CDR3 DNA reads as TGTGCCAGCAGTCCCGAACAGGGGTACGGCTACACCTTC. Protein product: CASSPEQGYGYTF.